This T cell receptor (beta chain) stems from a study of shared clonotypes between healthy human individuals. About the study: The people who gave samples were a couple of women and a few men aged 18 to 49.

CDR3 length: 11 amino acids. V dropped 5 bases and J dropped 6 bases, with 10 bases sitting between them. Germline loops: CDR1 GTSNPN, CDR2 SVGIG (reference sequence). TCRdb's copy holds only in-frame clones and misses some; the assay was immunoSEQ multiplex PCR. The sample comprises roughly 810,000 clones, 96% of which are singletons, and less than 0.25% rests with the top ten. CD45RO negativity and positive selection for CCR7 defined naive CD8 cells, a population that excluded terminally differentiated effector memory CD45RA+ cells. Sequenced material: naive CD8+ T cells sorted from blood. The origin of this receptor is a young man in good health. This rearrangement joins TRBV30 to TRBJ1-2; no definite D call. Here the CDR3 reads CAWWAGDGYTF. The CDR3 bases are TGTGCCTGGTGGGCAGGAGATGGCTACACCTTC.